This TCR beta chain stems from a study of T cell changes during pregnancy in multiple sclerosis. TCRdb's table, derived via immunoSEQ multiplex PCR, lists solely in-frame clones and lacks some. The sample contains around 30,000 clones, about 93% of which appear only once. This CDR3 region has 13 residues. Trimming took off 3 bases at V and 6 bases at J, with 11 bases between the two ends. CDR1 and CDR2 (germline): SGHTA, FQGNSA. The sequence was collected from a female donor with multiple sclerosis, enrolled in a pregnancy study. This chain links TRBV7-2 with TRBJ1-2; the D gene is possibly TRBD1 (6 bases). The sample in question was CD4+ T cells from peripheral blood mononuclear cells, obtained after pregnancy. In DNA, the CDR3 is TGTGCCAGCAGCTTCCCAGGGGCCAATGGCTACACCTTC. It specifies CASSFPGANGYTF.